The 18 T cell receptor beta chains listed next were all sequenced from one sample in a study of T-cell memory formation after mild COVID-19. Each CDR3 protein gets one entry after TCRdb re-called the 5' RACE reads with MiXCR. This table holds some 57,000 distinct CDR3 sequences, approximately 12% found once. The sequenced sample was PBMCs or a T cell subset sorted from them (not recorded which). All receptors come from a man younger than 30 who had mild COVID-19 (a few samples of this study predate the infection). Cell type and time point are not known.

J is TRBJ1-3 and V is TRBV13; D unclear. The CDR3 is 16 residues long. In germline, CDR1 is PRHDT, CDR2 FYEKMQ (reference sequence). Deletions cut 5 bases from V and 3 bases from J, with 17 bases between. CDR3 in DNA: TGTGCCAGCAGCCACCGCCCAGGACGGATTGGAAACACCATATATTTT. This gives the protein CASSHRPGRIGNTIYF.

V usage is TRBV6-2 or TRBV6-3 and J usage is TRBJ1-2, with 7 bases lining up with TRBD1. Unmatched junction bases numbered 11, after V lost 0 bases and J lost 1 base. The germline V gene encodes CDR1 MNHEY and CDR2 SVGEGT. The CDR3 has 18 residues. The CDR3 loop reads CASSYSTAGGHFNYGYTF. The DNA of the CDR3 is TGTGCCAGCAGTTACTCGACGGCAGGGGGACACTTTAACTATGGCTACACCTTC.

This chain uses TRBV29-1 with TRBJ1-2; TRBD1 might be the D (5 bases). The CDR3 is made up of 15 amino acids. Germline loops: CDR1 SQVTM, CDR2 ANQGSEA. V was cut by 5 bases and J by 4 bases, with 20 bases left in between. This CDR3 is CSVINSPRGGYGYTF. DNA for the CDR3: TGCAGCGTTATAAACTCTCCGCGTGGGGGCTATGGCTACACCTTC.

A word on this clonotype: A junction boundary mismatches the germline segment, possibly from a read error. The CDR3 bases are TGTGCCAGCAGTTACTCGACAGGTATAAGAAACACAATATATTTT. Its protein is CASSYSTGIRNTIYF. This chain links TRBV6-5 with TRBJ1-3; possible D gene TRBD1, 6 bases. Germline lookup yields CDR1 MNHEY and CDR2 SVGAGI. The CDR3 spans 15 residues.

The chain recombines TRBV29-1 with TRBJ2-7; no reliable D call. This CDR3 spans 12 amino acids. In germline, CDR1 is SQVTM, CDR2 ANQGSEA. V gave up 3 bases and J gave up 5 bases, with 11 bases separating them. The CDR3: CSVDSDSDEQYF. The CDR3 nucleotides are TGCAGCGTTGACTCAGATTCGGACGAGCAGTACTTC.

The chain combines TRBV5-1 with TRBJ1-1, with D maybe TRBD1 (5 bases). Germline V gene lookup returns CDR1 SGHRS and CDR2 YFSETQ. The CDR3 is 15 amino acids. The ends were cut back, 2 bases at V and 4 bases at J, with 15 bases in the middle. CDR3 sequence: CASSFGPRESTEAFF. DNA of the CDR3: TGCGCCAGCAGCTTCGGTCCCAGGGAGTCCACTGAAGCTTTCTTT.

There are many counts of this clonotype. The chain is built from TRBV6-1 and TRBJ2-7; tentative D call: TRBD2 (7 bases). Germline CDR1 and CDR2: MNHNS and SASEGT. V was pared by 2 bases and J by 4 bases, with 15 bases between. The CDR3 consists of 15 residues. CDR3 coding DNA: TGTGCCAGCAGTGAAAGGGGGGGCCGGGGATACGAGCAGTACTTC. Translating gives CASSERGGRGYEQYF.

The chain links TRBV28 to TRBJ1-5, with D maybe TRBD1 (5 bases). Trimming left V 5 bases short and J 4 bases short, with 15 bases between. CDR1 and CDR2 from the germline V gene are MDHEN and SYDVKM. This CDR3 comprises 15 residues. The DNA for the CDR3 is TGTGCCAGCAGTGATCTAGCTGGGGCGAATCAGCCCCAGCATTTT. This translates into CASSDLAGANQPQHF.

The rearrangement links TRBV5-1 to TRBJ2-6; TRBD1 aligns across 8 bases. The CDR3 runs 16 residues. Per the germline V gene, CDR1 is SGHRS and CDR2 is YFSETQ. V dropped 4 bases and J dropped 4; count of bases not matched to a gene: 7. CDR3 sequence (DNA): TGCGCCAGCAGCCCGACAGGGGTTCCCGGGGCCAACGTCCTGACTTTC. Its protein product is CASSPTGVPGANVLTF.

The J gene is TRBJ1-4, the V gene TRBV4-3, with TRBD1 matching 8 bases. From germline, CDR1 is LGHNA and CDR2 YSLEER. This CDR3 has 15 residues. With V trimmed by 3 bases and J by 2 bases, 2 bases remained unmatched. In nucleotides, the CDR3 is TGCGCCAGCAGCCAGCACAGGGGGACTAATGAAAAACTGTTTTTT. Protein product: CASSQHRGTNEKLFF.

This clonotype was seen at least ten times. The J gene is TRBJ2-1, the V gene TRBV7-2; 10 nucleotides align to TRBD1. Germline V CDR1 and CDR2: SGHTA, FQGNSA. V lost 4 bases, J lost 6 bases, and 6 bases stayed unmatched. There are 15 residues in the CDR3. For the CDR3, the DNA is TGTGCCAGCAGCTCCACCGGGACAGGGGTCAATGAGCAGTTCTTC. Translation gives CASSSTGTGVNEQFF.

This clonotype was detected a few times. The V call is TRBV3-1, the J call TRBJ1-3; a possible D gene is TRBD1 (5 bases). The CDR3 has 15 amino acids. Germline CDR1 reads LGHDT; CDR2 reads YNNKEL (reference sequence). The germline V and J ends were trimmed by 3 bases and 4 bases, with 13 bases remaining between them. The CDR3 nucleotides are TGTGCCAGCAGCCAGGACACCGTCGGGGGAAACACCATATATTTT. It specifies CASSQDTVGGNTIYF.

This clonotype was seen repeatedly, ten times or more. At one end, the junction sequence differs from germline, possibly due to a read error. This chain connects TRBV5-4 to TRBJ2-5, with TRBD1 matching over 9 bases. Per the germline V gene, CDR1 is SGHNT and CDR2 is YYREEE (reference sequence). The CDR3 is 14 amino acids. CDR3 nucleotides: TGTGCCAGTAGCTTACAGGGGGCCGCGGAGACCCAGTACTTC. Translated, it gives CASSLQGAAETQYF.

This clonotype was found a few times. The rearrangement uses TRBV10-3 and TRBJ2-1; TRBD1 aligns across 9 bases. The germline V gene has CDR1 ENHRY and CDR2 SYGVKD. This CDR3 spans 15 amino acids. Unmatched junction bases numbered 6, after V lost 3 bases and J lost 6 bases. CDR3 region: CAISEPRDRANEQFF. The CDR3 bases are TGTGCCATCAGTGAACCCCGGGACAGGGCCAATGAGCAGTTCTTC.

The genes are TRBV7-2 and TRBJ2-1, with D perhaps matching TRBD2 (5 bases). This CDR3 is 14 amino acids long. Looked up from germline, CDR1 is SGHTA and CDR2 is FQGNSA. Between the trimmed V and J ends, which lost 3 bases and 8 bases, there was a span of 14 bases. CDR3 loop: CASSFVGLKDEQFF. In DNA form, the CDR3 reads TGTGCCAGCAGCTTCGTCGGACTTAAGGATGAGCAGTTCTTC.

This rearrangement joins TRBV7-2 to TRBJ1-1, with D possibly TRBD1 on 5 matching bases. This CDR3 contains 15 residues. CDR1 and CDR2 from the germline V gene are SGHTA and FQGNSA. Trimming removed 1 base at V and 0 bases at J, with 9 bases between. The CDR3 reads CASSLGGGLNTEAFF. The CDR3 region has the DNA TGTGCCAGCAGCTTAGGGGGGGGATTGAACACTGAAGCTTTCTTT.

This rearrangement joins TRBV3-1 to TRBJ2-5; tentatively, D is TRBD2 (6 bases). CDR3 length equals 15 residues. Germline assignment: CDR1 LGHDT and CDR2 YNNKEL (reference sequence). V was shortened by 4 bases and J by 5 bases, with 17 bases between the two germline ends. CDR3 in DNA: TGTGCCAGCAGCCGCCCGGGACTCCTCCCGGAGACCCAGTACTTC. Protein product: CASSRPGLLPETQYF.

This clonotype turned up a few times. J is TRBJ1-5 and V is TRBV6-6, with D perhaps matching TRBD1 (5 bases). The V end was cut by 4 bases, the J end by 0 bases, with 7 bases between. Germline V CDR1 and CDR2: MNHNY, SVGAGI (reference sequence). CDR3 length: 14 residues. DNA of the CDR3: TGTGCCAGCAGTTTACAGGATAGCAATCAGCCCCAGCATTTT. Amino acid sequence: CASSLQDSNQPQHF.